Here is one T cell receptor beta chain with its context. Its antigen is not known. This sample is drawn from a study of T cells in tuberculosis. Study details: A South African cohort included IGRA-negative adolescents, latently infected IGRA-positive adolescents and adults with active tuberculosis. Overall study findings and caveats: Active tuberculosis patients had shorter CDR3-alpha; the beta difference was nonsignificant. GMM-specific TCRs were nearer to active tuberculosis alpha repertoires, suggesting expansion.

Each donor contributed 85,000 to 100,000 T cells on average, unsorted. CDR3 size: 13 residues. The germline V gene encodes CDR1 SGHDT and CDR2 YYEEEE. With 2 bases removed from V and 4 bases from J, the gap between germline ends came to 9 bases. Repertoires were generated with immunoSEQ multiplex PCR, while TCRdb's copy carries only in-frame clones and drops some. Of some 25,000 clones listed, about 95% are singletons. Material for sequencing was PBMCs. This TCR derives from a donor aged 10-35 years with latent tuberculosis or without tuberculosis infection. This chain joins TRBV5-6 and TRBJ1-2; unclear D gene. The CDR3 loop reads CASSFGEGYGYTF. CDR3 coding DNA: TGTGCCAGCAGCTTCGGTGAGGGCTATGGCTACACCTTC.